The source of this T cell receptor (beta chain) is a study of blood T cell repertoires in COVID-19. CDR3 length equals 16 residues. The germline CDR1 and CDR2 sequences are LGHNA and YNFKEQ. Losses at the gene ends were 1 base for V and 7 bases for J; bases not matched to a gene: 10. In the authors' workflow: Reference gene primer amplification gave nucleated cell count estimates. Method: immunoSEQ multiplex PCR; TCRdb's copy keeps in-frame clones and lacks some. From that table come the V and J calls and clone size; the DNA was used to work out D and trimming. The sample lists roughly 91,000 clones, more than 65% occurring once.

The chain has TRBV4-2 and TRBJ2-1; the match to TRBD1 covers 7 bases. This receptor was taken from a man between 65 and 79 years old with acute or convalescent COVID-19. Sequenced material: peripheral blood. The CDR3 bases are TGTGCCAGCAGCCAAGTTGCCTTACAGGGGTCGAATGAGCAGTTCTTC. Encoded protein: CASSQVALQGSNEQFF.